This TCR beta chain was identified in a study of spatial heterogeneity in lung cancer. Whole-study context: There were around 72 donors, all of them untreated patients with early-stage non-small cell lung cancer.

TCRdb analysed the 5' RACE reads with MiXCR anew, one entry per CDR3 protein. Here the sample spans approximately 27,000 distinct CDR3 sequences, 5% to 6.5% being singletons. Study-level points and caveats: There were more appearances of ubiquitous expanded tumor TCRs in blood at resection than at follow-up.

V was pared by 3 bases and J by 1 base, with 17 bases between. The length of the CDR3 is 17 residues. Germline CDR1 is ENHRY and CDR2 is SYGVKD. In its sample, this clonotype was seen a few times. The antigen remains unidentified. Time point of the sample: blood at routine non-recurrence follow-up after resection. TCRs were sequenced from unsorted whole RNA of tumor, nontumor lung or PBMC. The source was PBMCs, collected at follow-up. This clonotype originated in a male donor with early-stage non-small cell lung cancer. The chain combines TRBV10-3 with TRBJ2-3; tentative D call: TRBD2 (6 bases). The chain's CDR3 is CAISENSGRGGTDTQYF. CDR3 DNA: TGTGCCATCAGTGAAAATAGCGGTAGAGGGGGCACAGATACGCAGTATTTT.